These T cell receptor beta chains were read from a single sample in a study of Graves' ophthalmopathy and Graves' hyperthyroidism. TCRdb processed the multiplex PCR reads anew with MiXCR; each CDR3 protein has one entry. This table holds about 210,000 distinct CDR3 sequences, around 30% found once. Sequencing used peripheral blood. These TCRs come from a man aged 45 to 65 with Graves' ophthalmopathy. Both conserved end residues are part of each CDR3. D genes are given only for firm matches. Not every row has a clone size; where given, it reads once, few, many or a size class.

cdr3_aa: CASSPGLVSYEQYF
cdr3_nt: TGTGCCAGCAGCCCCGGACTAGTCTCCTACGAGCAGTACTTC
clone_size: many
j_call: TRBJ2-7
d_call: TRBD2
v_call: TRBV3-1

cdr3_aa: CASSRTGEDYGYTF
cdr3_nt: TGTGCCAGCAGCCGGACAGGGGAGGACTATGGCTACACCTTC
clone_size: many
j_call: TRBJ1-2
d_call: TRBD1
v_call: TRBV27

cdr3_aa: CASSRMTGGSDEQYF
cdr3_nt: TGTGCCAGCAGCAGAATGACAGGGGGGAGCGACGAGCAGTACTTC
clone_size: many
j_call: TRBJ2-7
d_call: TRBD1
v_call: TRBV11-3

cdr3_aa: CASTWGAGGRGGTGELFF
cdr3_nt: TGTGCCAGCACCTGGGGAGCGGGAGGCCGGGGTGGTACCGGGGAGCTGTTTTTT
clone_size: many
j_call: TRBJ2-2
d_call: TRBD2
v_call: TRBV6-4

cdr3_aa: CASSEGLLGQYF
cdr3_nt: TGTGCCAGCAGTGAGGGACTCCTTGGGCAGTACTTC
clone_size: many
j_call: TRBJ2-7
d_call: NA
v_call: TRBV25-1

cdr3_aa: CASSLGGLGTEAFF
cdr3_nt: TGTGCCAGCAGCTTAGGGGGGCTGGGCACTGAAGCTTTCTTT
clone_size: many
j_call: TRBJ1-1
d_call: NA
v_call: TRBV7-8

cdr3_aa: CSVQVWTRGGEQYF
cdr3_nt: TGCAGCGTTCAAGTTTGGACTAGAGGTGGCGAGCAGTACTTC
clone_size: NA
j_call: TRBJ2-7
d_call: TRBD2
v_call: TRBV29-1

cdr3_aa: CSAQIFDRDYEQYF
cdr3_nt: TGCAGCGCCCAGATCTTCGACAGGGACTACGAGCAGTACTTC
clone_size: many
j_call: TRBJ2-7
d_call: TRBD1
v_call: TRBV29-1

cdr3_aa: CASSQELGSETQYF
cdr3_nt: TGCGCCAGCAGCCAAGAATTGGGCTCCGAGACCCAGTACTTC
clone_size: NA
j_call: TRBJ2-5
d_call: NA
v_call: TRBV4-3

cdr3_aa: CASRRTAATEAFF
cdr3_nt: TGTGCCAGCAGGAGGACAGCAGCCACTGAAGCTTTCTTT
clone_size: many
j_call: TRBJ1-1
d_call: NA
v_call: TRBV6-2/TRBV6-3

cdr3_aa: CASSTRTGGVVTEAFF
cdr3_nt: TGTGCCAGTAGTACTAGGACAGGGGGCGTTGTGACTGAAGCTTTCTTT
clone_size: many
j_call: TRBJ1-1
d_call: TRBD1
v_call: TRBV19

cdr3_aa: CASSLGGILSEQYF
cdr3_nt: TGTGCCAGCAGTTTGGGGGGGATTTTATCCGAGCAGTACTTC
clone_size: many
j_call: TRBJ2-7
d_call: TRBD2
v_call: TRBV12-3/TRBV12-4

cdr3_aa: CASRGTGYTEAFF
cdr3_nt: TGTGCCAGCAGAGGGACCGGGTACACTGAAGCTTTCTTT
clone_size: NA
j_call: TRBJ1-1
d_call: NA
v_call: TRBV12-3/TRBV12-4

cdr3_aa: CASSYFGGTNTGELFF
cdr3_nt: TGTGCCAGCAGTTACTTCGGCGGGACGAACACCGGGGAGCTGTTTTTT
clone_size: many
j_call: TRBJ2-2
d_call: NA
v_call: TRBV6-2/TRBV6-3

cdr3_aa: CASSSRTSGRRNTGELFF
cdr3_nt: TGTGCCAGCAGTTCAAGGACTAGCGGGAGGCGGAACACCGGGGAGCTGTTTTTT
clone_size: NA
j_call: TRBJ2-2
d_call: TRBD2
v_call: TRBV27

cdr3_aa: CASSFQLAGAHEQYF
cdr3_nt: TGTGCCAGCAGTTTCCAGCTAGCGGGAGCGCACGAGCAGTACTTC
clone_size: many
j_call: TRBJ2-7
d_call: TRBD2
v_call: TRBV12-3/TRBV12-4

cdr3_aa: CASSSTDKNIQYF
cdr3_nt: TGTGCCAGCAGCTCGACAGACAAAAACATTCAGTACTTC
clone_size: many
j_call: TRBJ2-4
d_call: NA
v_call: TRBV11-2

cdr3_aa: CASTLTGPGVSGYTF
cdr3_nt: TGTGCCAGCACCCTAACGGGGCCAGGGGTTTCGGGCTACACCTTC
clone_size: many
j_call: TRBJ1-2
d_call: NA
v_call: TRBV11-2

cdr3_aa: CASTDRGRGYQETQYF
cdr3_nt: TGTGCCAGCACTGACCGCGGGCGGGGATACCAAGAGACCCAGTACTTC
clone_size: few
j_call: TRBJ2-5
d_call: NA
v_call: TRBV6-2/TRBV6-3

cdr3_aa: CASRPQGGETQYF
cdr3_nt: TGTGCCAGCAGGCCACAGGGAGGGGAGACCCAGTACTTC
clone_size: NA
j_call: TRBJ2-5
d_call: NA
v_call: TRBV12-3/TRBV12-4

cdr3_aa: CASSSPGTGSDRQYF
cdr3_nt: TGTGCCAGCAGTTCCCCGGGGACAGGGAGTGATCGGCAGTACTTC
clone_size: many
j_call: TRBJ2-7
d_call: TRBD1
v_call: TRBV27

cdr3_aa: CASSPGVVGDEQYF
cdr3_nt: TGTGCCAGCAGCCCCGGGGTAGTGGGGGACGAGCAGTACTTC
clone_size: NA
j_call: TRBJ2-7
d_call: NA
v_call: TRBV7-2

cdr3_aa: CSVGGSGGTGELFF
cdr3_nt: TGCAGCGTTGGAGGTAGCGGAGGGACCGGGGAGCTGTTTTTT
clone_size: NA
j_call: TRBJ2-2
d_call: NA
v_call: TRBV29-1

cdr3_aa: CASSSDLWRNSYEQYF
cdr3_nt: TGTGCCAGCAGCTCCGACCTCTGGCGGAACTCCTACGAGCAGTACTTC
clone_size: many
j_call: TRBJ2-7
d_call: NA
v_call: TRBV11-2

cdr3_aa: CASSHPGVDQPQHF
cdr3_nt: TGTGCCAGCAGCCATCCAGGGGTCGATCAGCCCCAGCATTTT
clone_size: many
j_call: TRBJ1-5
d_call: NA
v_call: TRBV12-3/TRBV12-4

cdr3_aa: CASSKTGANQPQHF
cdr3_nt: TGTGCCAGCAGCAAAACAGGGGCCAATCAGCCCCAGCATTTT
clone_size: many
j_call: TRBJ1-5
d_call: TRBD1
v_call: TRBV9

cdr3_aa: CASRWGDRYEQYF
cdr3_nt: TGTGCCAGCAGATGGGGGGATCGCTACGAGCAGTACTTC
clone_size: NA
j_call: TRBJ2-7
d_call: NA
v_call: TRBV12-3/TRBV12-4

cdr3_aa: CASGVFGYEQYF
cdr3_nt: TGTGCCAGCGGGGTTTTCGGCTACGAGCAGTACTTC
clone_size: many
j_call: TRBJ2-7
d_call: NA
v_call: TRBV6-2/TRBV6-3

cdr3_aa: CSVDTGNTIYF
cdr3_nt: TGCAGCGTAGATACAGGAAACACCATATATTTT
clone_size: many
j_call: TRBJ1-3
d_call: NA
v_call: TRBV29-1

cdr3_aa: CSARLGHDYNEQFF
cdr3_nt: TGCAGTGCTCGTCTGGGACACGATTACAATGAGCAGTTCTTC
clone_size: few
j_call: TRBJ2-1
d_call: NA
v_call: TRBV20-1

cdr3_aa: CASKAGQGAVQPQHF
cdr3_nt: TGTGCCAGTAAGGCGGGACAGGGGGCCGTTCAGCCCCAGCATTTT
clone_size: many
j_call: TRBJ1-5
d_call: TRBD1
v_call: TRBV19

cdr3_aa: CASSPREGGKNIQYF
cdr3_nt: TGTGCCAGCAGCCCGAGAGAGGGGGGCAAAAACATTCAGTACTTC
clone_size: many
j_call: TRBJ2-4
d_call: NA
v_call: TRBV12-3/TRBV12-4

cdr3_aa: CASGNSGPLREQYF
cdr3_nt: TGTGCCAGCGGCAATAGCGGGCCCCTCCGGGAGCAGTACTTC
clone_size: many
j_call: TRBJ2-7
d_call: TRBD2
v_call: TRBV7-9

cdr3_aa: CASSEPGPAMNTEAFF
cdr3_nt: TGTGCCAGCAGTGAACCAGGACCCGCCATGAACACTGAAGCTTTCTTT
clone_size: many
j_call: TRBJ1-1
d_call: NA
v_call: TRBV25-1

cdr3_aa: CASSYPGTGVDEQYF
cdr3_nt: TGTGCCAGCAGCTACCCCGGGACAGGGGTCGACGAGCAGTACTTC
clone_size: few
j_call: TRBJ2-7
d_call: TRBD1
v_call: TRBV11-2

cdr3_aa: CASASAGTGGDSYEQYF
cdr3_nt: TGTGCCAGCGCCTCAGCCGGGACAGGGGGCGATTCCTACGAGCAGTACTTC
clone_size: NA
j_call: TRBJ2-7
d_call: TRBD1
v_call: TRBV6-2/TRBV6-3

cdr3_aa: CASSGTGNKQETQYF
cdr3_nt: TGCGCCAGCAGCGGAACCGGGAACAAACAAGAGACCCAGTACTTC
clone_size: many
j_call: TRBJ2-5
d_call: NA
v_call: TRBV5-1

cdr3_aa: CASTGNGNTIYF
cdr3_nt: TGTGCCAGCACCGGGAACGGAAACACCATATATTTT
clone_size: many
j_call: TRBJ1-3
d_call: NA
v_call: TRBV6-2/TRBV6-3

cdr3_aa: CASSYRQMNTEAFF
cdr3_nt: TGTGCCAGCAGTTATAGACAGATGAACACTGAAGCTTTCTTT
clone_size: NA
j_call: TRBJ1-1
d_call: NA
v_call: TRBV6-2/TRBV6-3

cdr3_aa: CASKLGTGNTEAFF
cdr3_nt: TGTGCCAGCAAACTGGGGACAGGGAACACTGAAGCTTTCTTT
clone_size: NA
j_call: TRBJ1-1
d_call: TRBD1
v_call: TRBV6-1